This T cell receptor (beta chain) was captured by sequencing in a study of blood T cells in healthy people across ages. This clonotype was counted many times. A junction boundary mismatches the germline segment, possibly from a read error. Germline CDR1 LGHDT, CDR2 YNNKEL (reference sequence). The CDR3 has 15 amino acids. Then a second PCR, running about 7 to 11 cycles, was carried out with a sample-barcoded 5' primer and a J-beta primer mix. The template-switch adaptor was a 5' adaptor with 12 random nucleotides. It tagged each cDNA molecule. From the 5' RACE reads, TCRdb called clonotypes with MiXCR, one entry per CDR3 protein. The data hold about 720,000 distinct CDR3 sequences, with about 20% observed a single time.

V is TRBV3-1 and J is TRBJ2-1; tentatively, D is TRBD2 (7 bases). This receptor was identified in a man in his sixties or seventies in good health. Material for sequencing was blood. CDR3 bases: TGTGCCAGCAGCCAAGATAGGTGGGGGGGCCTTAACGGAGACTTC. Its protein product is CASSQDRWGGLNGDF.